The 16 T cell receptor beta chains given below trace back to one sample, sequenced in a study of regulatory T cells in long-lasting Graves disease. Time point in this sample: newly diagnosed GD, antithyroid drugs for less than 3 months. The authors made the TCR library using RNA they extracted from PBMCs. Combining iRepertoire HTBI primers with Arm-PCR of CDR3 regions, the authors built TCR beta libraries. A single record per CDR3 protein comes from TCRdb applying MiXCR to the multiplex PCR reads. The table has roughly 420,000 distinct CDR3 sequences, about 16% seen once. This sample comprised peripheral blood mononuclear cells (PBMCs), obtained at new diagnosis, from a patient treated with antithyroid drugs. Source of these receptors: a female donor with Graves disease.

The CDR3 region has the DNA TGTGCCAGCAGCCACGGCGCTAGCGGGAGAAATGTGGGAAGCGATACGCAGTATTTT. Translation gives CASSHGASGRNVGSDTQYF. V gene TRBV11-2 combines with J gene TRBJ2-3; 10 nucleotides line up with TRBD2. CDR1 and CDR2 from the germline V gene are SGHAT and FQNNGV. There are 19 residues in the CDR3. With V trimmed by 5 bases and J by 6 bases, 20 bases remained unmatched.

This clonotype was picked up many times. V usage is TRBV15 and J usage is TRBJ2-7; 8 bases align to TRBD2. V dropped 4 bases and J dropped 5; count of bases not matched to a gene: 7. This CDR3 spans 14 amino acids. CDR1 is LNHNV, CDR2 YYDKDF, per germline (reference sequence). The CDR3 DNA is TGTGCCACCAGCATTCGTCTAGCGGGCCACGAGCAGTACTTC. Translating it yields CATSIRLAGHEQYF.

This clonotype was seen many times. This rearrangement joins TRBV5-1 to TRBJ1-1; no clear D. The CDR3 length is 11 residues. V shed 2 bases and J shed 4 bases, with 3 bases lying between them. Germline-derived CDR1 and CDR2 are SGHRS and YFSETQ. This CDR3 is CASSLSTEAFF. In nucleotides, the CDR3 is TGCGCCAGCAGCTTAAGCACTGAAGCTTTCTTT.

This chain links TRBV6-5 with TRBJ1-2; D is ambiguous. Trimming took 1 base from V and 7 from J, leaving 10 bases between them. This CDR3 contains 13 residues. CDR1 is MNHEY and CDR2 is SVGAGI in the germline V gene. This CDR3 is CASSYWGKGGYTF. The CDR3 DNA sequence: TGTGCCAGCAGTTACTGGGGAAAGGGTGGCTACACCTTC.

This clonotype was found many times. The chain uses TRBV28 and TRBJ2-4, with 9 positions matching TRBD2. V trimming: 7 bases; J trimming: 1 base; junction bases outside the gene matches: 23. The CDR3 has 21 amino acids. Germline CDR1 MDHEN, CDR2 SYDVKM. CDR3 sequence (DNA): TGTGCCAGCACGCTAGGGGGTCGTGCTAGCGGGGCTCCTCTTGCCAAAAACATTCAGTACTTC. As protein: CASTLGGRASGAPLAKNIQYF.

This clonotype occurred many times. This chain links TRBV5-6 with TRBJ1-1; D not resolved. Germline assignment: CDR1 SGHDT and CDR2 YYEEEE. V was cut by 1 base and J by 7 bases, with 5 bases left in between. The CDR3 totals 11 residues. DNA for the CDR3: TGTGCCAGCAGCTTGCGGTTTGAAGCTTTCTTT. Amino acids: CASSLRFEAFF.

This clonotype appeared a few times. Because the CDR3 is missing its conserved closing phenylalanine or tryptophan, this is likely a read error. V and J are TRBV6-9 and TRBJ2-7, with 7 bases fitting TRBD1. The V gene end was trimmed by 3 bases and the J gene end by 4 bases; junction bases not matched to a gene: 6. The CDR3 totals 14 residues. Germline loops: CDR1 MNHGY, CDR2 SVAAGI. CDR3 bases: TGTGCCAGCAGTTACAGAGAGACAGGGTACGAGCAGTACTCC. As protein: CASSYRETGYEQYS.

This clonotype showed up many times. The J gene is TRBJ1-2, the V gene TRBV5-5; D gene uncertain. The germline V and J ends were trimmed by 6 bases and 0 bases, with 21 bases remaining between them. CDR1 is SGHKS, CDR2 YYEKEE, per germline (reference sequence). The CDR3 runs to 17 residues. The CDR3 sequence is CASTPARAPSPNYGYTF. For the CDR3, the DNA is TGTGCCAGCACCCCGGCACGGGCTCCGTCTCCTAACTATGGCTACACCTTC.

V usage is TRBV3-1 and J usage is TRBJ1-5, with 7 bases that match TRBD1. V was clipped by 5 bases and J by 7 bases; unmatched bases: 5. The CDR3 covers 13 residues. Germline-derived CDR1 and CDR2 are LGHDT and YNNKEL (reference sequence). The CDR3 is CASSRGQGQPQHF. In DNA form, the CDR3 reads TGTGCCAGCAGCAGGGGGCAGGGGCAGCCCCAGCATTTT.

This clonotype has at least ten counts. The rearrangement links TRBV11-2 to TRBJ2-5; D remains unclear. CDR1 SGHAT and CDR2 FQNNGV come from the germline V gene. The CDR3 length is 15 residues. Trimming removed 0 bases from V and 2 bases from J, with 10 bases in between. The DNA of the CDR3 is TGTGCCAGCAGCTTAGATTGGCCAGATCAAGAGACCCAGTACTTC. The encoded protein is CASSLDWPDQETQYF.

V and J are TRBV5-1 and TRBJ2-1, with TRBD2 matching 10 bases. With 1 base clipped from V and 7 bases from J, the junction kept 8 bases outside the gene matches. Germline CDR1 SGHRS, CDR2 YFSETQ. CDR3 size: 16 residues. CDR3 protein: CASSLPASGSWNEQFF. Written as DNA, the CDR3 is TGCGCCAGCAGCTTGCCCGCTAGCGGGAGTTGGAATGAGCAGTTCTTC.

The chain combines TRBV6-1 with TRBJ2-7; possibly TRBD2 for D (6 bases). This CDR3 has 15 amino acids. Germline values: CDR1 MNHNS, CDR2 SASEGT. V was cut by 6 bases and J by 2 bases, with 17 bases left in between. The CDR3 sequence: CASRAGLTGAYEQYF. The CDR3 nucleotides read TGTGCCAGCAGGGCGGGACTGACGGGGGCCTACGAGCAGTACTTC.

The table lists this clonotype with a few counts. The V call is TRBV30, the J call TRBJ2-1; the match to TRBD1 covers 7 bases. CDR1 is GTSNPN, CDR2 SVGIG, per germline (reference sequence). With V trimmed by 2 bases and J by 5 bases, 18 bases remained unmatched. The CDR3 consists of 18 residues. CDR3 loop: CAWSPLLTGTQRHNEQFF. The CDR3 region has the DNA TGTGCCTGGAGTCCATTGCTGACAGGGACCCAAAGGCACAATGAGCAGTTCTTC.

The rearrangement uses TRBV6-5 and TRBJ2-5; D is undetermined. The CDR3 sequence is 12 residues long. The ends were cut back, 4 bases at V and 5 bases at J, with 8 bases in the middle. Per the germline V gene, CDR1 is MNHEY and CDR2 is SVGAGI. Written as DNA, the CDR3 is TGTGCCAGCAGTTCTTATTGGGAGACCCAGTACTTC. It encodes CASSSYWETQYF.

This clonotype was counted at least ten times. CDR3 in DNA: TGTGCCAGCAGTGTGGAACAGGGGGGTGAAAAACTGTTTTTT. This sequence encodes CASSVEQGGEKLFF. V and J are TRBV2 and TRBJ1-4; 8 bases are a match to TRBD1. Germline V gene data show CDR1 as SNHLY and CDR2 as FYNNEI. This CDR3 is built from 14 residues. V was pared by 4 bases and J by 7 bases, with 5 bases of the junction left unmatched.

This clonotype was seen at least ten times. This chain connects TRBV5-5 to TRBJ1-6; the D is unclear. The CDR3 loop spans 18 amino acids. V lost 2 bases and J 9 bases, leaving 24 bases between the germline ends. Germline lookup yields CDR1 SGHKS and CDR2 YYEKEE (reference sequence). CDR3 amino acids: CASSFGRPAPDLLSPLHF. In DNA form, the CDR3 reads TGTGCCAGCAGCTTCGGGCGTCCGGCCCCCGATCTCCTTTCACCCCTCCACTTT. Filled out from reference TRBV5-5 and TRBJ1-6, the complete variable domain reads DAGVTQSPTHLIKTRGQQVTLRCSPISGHKSVSWYQQVLGQGPQFIFQYYEKEERGRGNFPDRFSARQFPNYSSELNVNALLLGDSALYLCASSFGRPAPDLLSPLHFGNGTRLTVT.